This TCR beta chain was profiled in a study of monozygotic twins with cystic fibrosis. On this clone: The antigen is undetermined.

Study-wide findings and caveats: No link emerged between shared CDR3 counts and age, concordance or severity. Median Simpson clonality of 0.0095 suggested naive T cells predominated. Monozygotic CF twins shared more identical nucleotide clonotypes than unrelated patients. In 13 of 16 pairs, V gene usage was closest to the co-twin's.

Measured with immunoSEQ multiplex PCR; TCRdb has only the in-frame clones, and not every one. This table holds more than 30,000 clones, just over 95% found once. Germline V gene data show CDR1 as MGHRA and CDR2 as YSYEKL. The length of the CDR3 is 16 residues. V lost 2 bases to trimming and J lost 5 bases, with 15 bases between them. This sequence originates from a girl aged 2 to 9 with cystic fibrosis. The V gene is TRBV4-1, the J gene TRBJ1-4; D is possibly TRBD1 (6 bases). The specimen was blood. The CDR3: CASSQMYQGRNEKLFF. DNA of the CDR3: TGCGCCAGCAGCCAAATGTATCAGGGGCGGAATGAAAAACTGTTTTTT.